The present entry profiles one T cell receptor beta chain with its context. The antigen is unknown. The time point: persistent/refractory GD, antithyroid drugs over 5 years with positive TRAb. The TCR library was made from RNA that had been extracted from PBMCs in TRIzol. Per American Thyroid Association guidelines, Graves' disease was diagnosed. The patients were enrolled through endocrinology in Xi'an, China. HTBI primers from iRepertoire and Arm-PCR of CDR3 regions yielded the TCR beta libraries. TCRdb fed the multiplex PCR reads into MiXCR, producing one record per CDR3 protein. The sample gives more than 650,000 distinct CDR3 sequences, 25% to 30% of which show up once; roughly 40% is in the top ten. This sample is drawn from a study of regulatory T cells in long-lasting Graves disease. Germline V CDR1 and CDR2: LGHDT, YNNKEL (reference sequence). Trimming at V came to 3 bases and at J to 5 bases, leaving 6 bases not matched to a gene. The CDR3 is 15 residues long.

Study-wide results and limits: Persistent disease favored TRBV28, TRBJ1-2 and TRBJ2-5.

This chain joins TRBV3-1 and TRBJ2-2, with 7 bases identical to TRBD2. Material: peripheral blood mononuclear cells (PBMCs), obtained when the disease was refractory, from a patient treated with antithyroid drugs. This TCR was recovered from a female donor with Graves disease. The CDR3 nucleotides are TGTGCCAGCAGCCATTATGACGGGGGGACCGGGGAGCTGTTTTTT. This translates into CASSHYDGGTGELFF.